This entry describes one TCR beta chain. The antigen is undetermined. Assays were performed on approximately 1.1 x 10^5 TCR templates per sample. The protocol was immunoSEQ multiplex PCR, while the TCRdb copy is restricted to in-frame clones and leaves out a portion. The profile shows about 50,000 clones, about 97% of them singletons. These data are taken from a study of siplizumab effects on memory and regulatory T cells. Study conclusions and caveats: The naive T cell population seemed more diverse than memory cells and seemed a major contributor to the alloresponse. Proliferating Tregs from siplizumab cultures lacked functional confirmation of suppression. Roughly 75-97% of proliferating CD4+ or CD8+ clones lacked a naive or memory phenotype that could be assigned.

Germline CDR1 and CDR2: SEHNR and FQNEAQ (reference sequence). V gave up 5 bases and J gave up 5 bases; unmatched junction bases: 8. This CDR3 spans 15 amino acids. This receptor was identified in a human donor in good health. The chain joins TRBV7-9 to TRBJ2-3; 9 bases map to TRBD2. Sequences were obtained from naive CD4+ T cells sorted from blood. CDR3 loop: CASSQLSGSLDTQYF. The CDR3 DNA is TGTGCCAGCAGCCAACTTAGCGGGAGTCTAGATACGCAGTATTTT.